The clone carrying this T cell receptor (beta chain) came up many times. This sample is drawn from a study of T cells in Graves' hyperthyroidism and ophthalmopathy. The CDR3 length is 12 residues. The germline V and J ends were trimmed by 4 bases and 5 bases, with 9 bases remaining between them. Per germline, CDR1 MNHNS and CDR2 SASEGT. There were TCR beta CDR3 regions amplified from RNA transcripts. Carried out on the TCR CDR3, a first-round RT-PCR used the HTBI primer set. TCRdb itself ran the multiplex PCR reads through MiXCR, one entry per CDR3 protein. Counted here are a few hundred thousand distinct CDR3 sequences, approximately 14% occurring once; the ten biggest clones make up about an eighth.

The source material was blood. The chain employs TRBV6-1 and TRBJ2-7; D is uncertain. The TCR comes from a woman aged 40 to 50 with Graves' hyperthyroidism that later progressed to Graves' ophthalmopathy. CDR3 DNA: TGTGCCAGCAGTGGGAGAGCCCACGAGCAGTACTTC. Translating it yields CASSGRAHEQYF.